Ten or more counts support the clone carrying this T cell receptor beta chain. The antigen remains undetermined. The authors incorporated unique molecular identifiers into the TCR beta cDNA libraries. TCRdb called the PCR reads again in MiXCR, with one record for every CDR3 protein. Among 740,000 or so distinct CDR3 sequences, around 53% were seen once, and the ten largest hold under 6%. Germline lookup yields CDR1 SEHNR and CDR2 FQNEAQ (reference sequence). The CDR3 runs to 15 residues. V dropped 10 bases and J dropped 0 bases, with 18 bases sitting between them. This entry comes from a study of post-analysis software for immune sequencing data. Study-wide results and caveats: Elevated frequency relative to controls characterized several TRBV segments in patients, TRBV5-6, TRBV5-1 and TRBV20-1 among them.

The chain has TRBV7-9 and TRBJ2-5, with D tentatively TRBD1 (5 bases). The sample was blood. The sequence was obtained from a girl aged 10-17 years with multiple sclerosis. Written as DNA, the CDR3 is TGTGCCATCGAGCAGGGATCAGGAGACCAAGAGACCCAGTACTTC. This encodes CAIEQGSGDQETQYF.